Detailed here is one TCR beta chain. Its antigen is not known. V lost 6 bases and J lost 6; bases outside the gene matches: 4. The CDR3 is 14 residues long. Germline V CDR1 and CDR2: LNHDA, SQIVND (reference sequence). Regarding the study as a whole: The larger-cohort validation was restricted to a single TCR beta V-J rearrangement rather than whole repertoires.

The memory fraction was CD4+CD45RO+CD25- cells. After constant-region reverse-primer amplification, full-length variable regions underwent semi-nested PCR with Nested Universal Primer A. Each CDR3 protein is one row after TCRdb ran MiXCR on the 5' RACE reads. Here the sample spans around 50,000 distinct CDR3 sequences, about 28% being singletons. The chain joins TRBV19 to TRBJ2-2; TRBD2 agrees at 10 bases. Sequencing was done on a sample of tumor-infiltrating memory CD4+ T cells sorted from the breast tumor. Indicated subset: memory CD4+ T cells, CD4+CD45RO+CD25-. This TCR derives from a female donor with breast cancer. This CDR3 reads CASRPSGSAGELFF. In DNA form, the CDR3 reads TGTGCCAGTAGGCCTAGCGGGAGCGCCGGGGAGCTGTTTTTT.